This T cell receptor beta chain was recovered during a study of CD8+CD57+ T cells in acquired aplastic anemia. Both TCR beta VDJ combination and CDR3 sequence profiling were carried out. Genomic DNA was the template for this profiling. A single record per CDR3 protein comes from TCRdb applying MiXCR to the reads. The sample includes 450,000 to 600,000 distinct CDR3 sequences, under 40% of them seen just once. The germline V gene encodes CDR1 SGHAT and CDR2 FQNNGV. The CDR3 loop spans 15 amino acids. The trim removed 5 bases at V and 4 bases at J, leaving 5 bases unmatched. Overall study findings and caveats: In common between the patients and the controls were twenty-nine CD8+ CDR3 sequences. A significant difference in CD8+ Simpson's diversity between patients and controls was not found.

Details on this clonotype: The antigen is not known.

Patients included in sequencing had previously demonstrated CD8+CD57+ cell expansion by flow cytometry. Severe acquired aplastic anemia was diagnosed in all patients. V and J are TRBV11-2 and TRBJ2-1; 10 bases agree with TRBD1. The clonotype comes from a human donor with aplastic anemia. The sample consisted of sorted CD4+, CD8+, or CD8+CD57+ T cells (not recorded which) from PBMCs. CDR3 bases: TGTGCCAGCAGCCGACAGGGGGCGTTGTACAATGAGCAGTTCTTC. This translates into CASSRQGALYNEQFF.